This T cell receptor (beta chain) was recorded in a study of blood T cell repertoires in COVID-19. Overall study context: Samples came from the United States, Italy and Spain, spanning acute and convalescent COVID-19.

Germline V gives CDR1 MNHEY, CDR2 SVGEGT. This CDR3 spans 13 amino acids. V lost 5 bases, J lost 8 bases, and 13 bases lay in between. TCRdb's table, derived via immunoSEQ multiplex PCR, lists solely in-frame clones and lacks some. The sample has over 150,000 clones, approximately 86% seen once. The J gene is TRBJ2-1, the V gene TRBV6-2 or TRBV6-3, with D maybe TRBD1 (5 bases). The sequencing sample was made of peripheral blood. The receptor was derived from a man aged 55 to 70 with COVID-19, enrolled during active disease. CDR3 loop: CASSRTYFDEQFF. In DNA form, the CDR3 reads TGTGCCAGCAGTCGGACATACTTCGATGAGCAGTTCTTC.